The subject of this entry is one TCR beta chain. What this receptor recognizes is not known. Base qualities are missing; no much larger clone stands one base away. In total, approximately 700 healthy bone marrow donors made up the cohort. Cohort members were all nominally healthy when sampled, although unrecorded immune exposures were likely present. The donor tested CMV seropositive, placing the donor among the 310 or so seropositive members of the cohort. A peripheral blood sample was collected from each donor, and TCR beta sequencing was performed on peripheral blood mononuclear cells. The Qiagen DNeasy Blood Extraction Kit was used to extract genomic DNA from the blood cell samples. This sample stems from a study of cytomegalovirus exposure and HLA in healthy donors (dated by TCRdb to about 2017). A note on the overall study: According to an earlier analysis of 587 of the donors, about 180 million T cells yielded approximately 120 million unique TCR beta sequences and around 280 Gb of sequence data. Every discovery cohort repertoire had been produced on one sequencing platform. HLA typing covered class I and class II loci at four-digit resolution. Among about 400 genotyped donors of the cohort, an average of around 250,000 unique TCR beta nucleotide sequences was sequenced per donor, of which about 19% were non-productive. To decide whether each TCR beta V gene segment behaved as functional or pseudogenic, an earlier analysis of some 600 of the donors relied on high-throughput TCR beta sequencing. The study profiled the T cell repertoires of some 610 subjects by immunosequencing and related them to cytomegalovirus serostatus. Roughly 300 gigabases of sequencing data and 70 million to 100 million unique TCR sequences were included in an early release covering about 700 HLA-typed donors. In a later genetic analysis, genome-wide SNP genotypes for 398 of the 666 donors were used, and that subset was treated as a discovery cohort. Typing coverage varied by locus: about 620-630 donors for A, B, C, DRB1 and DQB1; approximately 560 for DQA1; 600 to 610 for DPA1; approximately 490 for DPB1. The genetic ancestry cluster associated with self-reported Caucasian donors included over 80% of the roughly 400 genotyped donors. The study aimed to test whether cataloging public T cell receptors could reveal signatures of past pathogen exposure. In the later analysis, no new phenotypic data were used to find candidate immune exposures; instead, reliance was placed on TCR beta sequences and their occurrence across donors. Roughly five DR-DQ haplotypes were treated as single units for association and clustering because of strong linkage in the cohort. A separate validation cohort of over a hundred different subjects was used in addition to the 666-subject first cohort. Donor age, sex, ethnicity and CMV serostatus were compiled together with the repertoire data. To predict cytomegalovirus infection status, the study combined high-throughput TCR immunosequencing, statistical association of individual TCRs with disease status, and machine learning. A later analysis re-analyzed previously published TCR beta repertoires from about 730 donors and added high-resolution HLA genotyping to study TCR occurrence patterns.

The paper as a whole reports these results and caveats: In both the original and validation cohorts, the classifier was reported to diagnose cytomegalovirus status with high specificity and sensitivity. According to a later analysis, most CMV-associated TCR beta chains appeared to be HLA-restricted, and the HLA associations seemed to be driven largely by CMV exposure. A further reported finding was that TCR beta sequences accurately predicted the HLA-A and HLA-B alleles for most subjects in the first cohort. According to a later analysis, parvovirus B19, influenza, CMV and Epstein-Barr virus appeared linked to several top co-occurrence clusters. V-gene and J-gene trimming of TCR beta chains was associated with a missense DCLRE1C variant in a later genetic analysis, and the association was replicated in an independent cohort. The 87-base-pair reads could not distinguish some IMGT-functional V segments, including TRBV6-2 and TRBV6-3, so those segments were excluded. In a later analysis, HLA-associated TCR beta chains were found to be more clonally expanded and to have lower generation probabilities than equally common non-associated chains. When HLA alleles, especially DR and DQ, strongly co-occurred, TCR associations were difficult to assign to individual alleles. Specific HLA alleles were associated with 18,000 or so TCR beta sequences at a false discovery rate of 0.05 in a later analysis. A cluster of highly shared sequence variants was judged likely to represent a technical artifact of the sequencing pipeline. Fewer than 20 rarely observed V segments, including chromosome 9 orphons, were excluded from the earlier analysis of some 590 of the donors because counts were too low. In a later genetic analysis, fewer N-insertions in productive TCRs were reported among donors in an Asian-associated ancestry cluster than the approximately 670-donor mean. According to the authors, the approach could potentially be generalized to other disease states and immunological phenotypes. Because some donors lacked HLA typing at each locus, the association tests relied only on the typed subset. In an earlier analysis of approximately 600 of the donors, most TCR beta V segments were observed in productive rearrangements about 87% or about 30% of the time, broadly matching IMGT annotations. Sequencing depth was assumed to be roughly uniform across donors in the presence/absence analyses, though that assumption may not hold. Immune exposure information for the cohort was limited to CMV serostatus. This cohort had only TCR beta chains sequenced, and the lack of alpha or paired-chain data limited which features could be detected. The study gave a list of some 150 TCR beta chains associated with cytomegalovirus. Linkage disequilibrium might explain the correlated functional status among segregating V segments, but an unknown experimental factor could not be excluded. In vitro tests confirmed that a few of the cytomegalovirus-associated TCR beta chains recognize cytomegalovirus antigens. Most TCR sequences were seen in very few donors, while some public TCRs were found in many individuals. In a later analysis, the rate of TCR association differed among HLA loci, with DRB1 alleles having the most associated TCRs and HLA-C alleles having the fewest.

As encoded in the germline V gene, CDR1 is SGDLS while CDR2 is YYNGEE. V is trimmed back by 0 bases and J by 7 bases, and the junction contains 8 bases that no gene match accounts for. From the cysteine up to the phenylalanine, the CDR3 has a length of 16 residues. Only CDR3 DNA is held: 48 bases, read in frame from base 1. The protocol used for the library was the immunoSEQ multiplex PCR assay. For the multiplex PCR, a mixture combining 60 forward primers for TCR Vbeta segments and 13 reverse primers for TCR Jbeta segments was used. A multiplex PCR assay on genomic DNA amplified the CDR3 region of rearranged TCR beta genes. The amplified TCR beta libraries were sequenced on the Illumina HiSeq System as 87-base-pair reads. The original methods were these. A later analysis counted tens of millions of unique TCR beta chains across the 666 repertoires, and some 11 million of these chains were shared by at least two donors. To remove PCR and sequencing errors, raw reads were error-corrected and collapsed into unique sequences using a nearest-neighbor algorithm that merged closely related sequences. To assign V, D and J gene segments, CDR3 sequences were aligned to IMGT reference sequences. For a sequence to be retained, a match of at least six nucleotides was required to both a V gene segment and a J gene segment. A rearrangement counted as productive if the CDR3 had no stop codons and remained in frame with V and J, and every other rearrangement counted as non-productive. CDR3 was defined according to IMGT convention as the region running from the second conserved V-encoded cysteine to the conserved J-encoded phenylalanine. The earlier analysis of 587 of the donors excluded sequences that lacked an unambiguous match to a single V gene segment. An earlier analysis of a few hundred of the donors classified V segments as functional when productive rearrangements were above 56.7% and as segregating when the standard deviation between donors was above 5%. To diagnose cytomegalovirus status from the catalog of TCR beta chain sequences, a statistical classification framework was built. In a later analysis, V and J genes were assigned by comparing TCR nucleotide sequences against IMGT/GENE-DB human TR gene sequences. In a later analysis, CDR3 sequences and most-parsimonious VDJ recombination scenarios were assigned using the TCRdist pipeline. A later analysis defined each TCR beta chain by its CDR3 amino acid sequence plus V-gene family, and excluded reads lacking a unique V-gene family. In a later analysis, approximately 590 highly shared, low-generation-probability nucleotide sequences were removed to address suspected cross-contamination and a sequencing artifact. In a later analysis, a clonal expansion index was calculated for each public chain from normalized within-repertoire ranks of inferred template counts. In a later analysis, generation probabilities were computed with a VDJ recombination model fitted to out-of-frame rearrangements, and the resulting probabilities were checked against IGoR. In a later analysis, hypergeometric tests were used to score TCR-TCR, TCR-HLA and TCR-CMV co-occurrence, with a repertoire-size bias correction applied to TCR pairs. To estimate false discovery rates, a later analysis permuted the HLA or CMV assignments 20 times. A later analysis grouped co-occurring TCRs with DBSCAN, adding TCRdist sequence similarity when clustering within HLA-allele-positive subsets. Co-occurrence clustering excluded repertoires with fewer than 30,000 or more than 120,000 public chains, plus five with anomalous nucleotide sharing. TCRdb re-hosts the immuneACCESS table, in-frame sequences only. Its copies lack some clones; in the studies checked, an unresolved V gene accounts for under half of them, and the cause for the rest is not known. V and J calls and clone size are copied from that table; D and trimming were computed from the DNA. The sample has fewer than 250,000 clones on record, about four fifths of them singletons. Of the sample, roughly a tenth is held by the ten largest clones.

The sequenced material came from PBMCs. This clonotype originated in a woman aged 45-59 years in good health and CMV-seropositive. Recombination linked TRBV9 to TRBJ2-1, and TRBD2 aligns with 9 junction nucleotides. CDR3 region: CASSVGASGVVNEQFF. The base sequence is TGTGCCAGCAGCGTAGGAGCTAGCGGGGTGGTAAATGAGCAGTTCTTC.